This T cell receptor beta chain was captured in a study of identifying expanded T cells in peripheral blood. With respect to this clone: The antigen remains undetermined.

General observations from the study: Technical replicates showed roughly 1.2 changed clones; two weeks about 16; four weeks 19.

CDR3 length: 16 residues. Trimming at V came to 4 bases and at J to 6 bases, leaving 10 bases not matched to a gene. Germline CDR1 is ENHRY and CDR2 is SYGVKD. The table came from immunoSEQ multiplex PCR; TCRdb's copy has only in-frame clones and leaves some out. The sample lists about 94,000 clones; roughly 86% were seen once. The sequence derives from a person aged 18 to 75 in good health. The sequenced sample consisted of blood. This chain links TRBV10-3 with TRBJ2-1, with TRBD2 matching over 9 bases. CDR3 sequence: CAISVSGLAGSNEQFF. The DNA of the CDR3 is TGTGCCATCAGTGTAAGTGGGCTAGCGGGAAGCAATGAGCAGTTCTTC.